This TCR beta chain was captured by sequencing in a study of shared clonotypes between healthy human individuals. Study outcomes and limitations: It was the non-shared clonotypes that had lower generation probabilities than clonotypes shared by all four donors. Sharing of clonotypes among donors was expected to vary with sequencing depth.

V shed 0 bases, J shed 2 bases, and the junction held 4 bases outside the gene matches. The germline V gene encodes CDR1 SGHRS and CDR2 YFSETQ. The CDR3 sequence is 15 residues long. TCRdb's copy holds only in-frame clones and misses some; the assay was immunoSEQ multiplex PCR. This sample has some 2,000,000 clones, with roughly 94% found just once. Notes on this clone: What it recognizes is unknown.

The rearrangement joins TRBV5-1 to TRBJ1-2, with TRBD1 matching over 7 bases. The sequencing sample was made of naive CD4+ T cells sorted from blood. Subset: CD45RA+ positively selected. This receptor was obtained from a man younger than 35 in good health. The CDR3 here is CASSLGDRPNYGYTF. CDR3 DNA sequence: TGCGCCAGCAGCTTGGGGGACAGACCCAACTATGGCTACACCTTC.